Listed below are T cell receptor beta chains from one sample, sequenced in a study of CD8 T cells in ankylosing spondylitis. TCRdb analysed the 5' RACE reads with MiXCR anew, one entry per CDR3 protein. The sample has about 360,000 distinct CDR3 sequences, 20% seen once; the top ten hold under 15%. Sequencing was performed on blood, either unsorted or a sorted T cell fraction (not recorded which). These receptors all come from a male donor with ankylosing spondylitis or in good health (not recorded which). The CDR3 runs from the conserved cysteine through the conserved F or W. The order of the fields is CDR3 length, clone size, D gene, V gene, J gene, CDR3 DNA, CDR3 protein. The D gene is left open where the match is weak. Not all rows give a size; the values are once, few, many and, for expanded clones, a class.

>16|.|.|TRBV4-1|TRBJ2-5
TGCGCCAGCAGCCAAGACACGGGACTCCCAGGGGAGACCCAGTACTTC
CASSQDTGLPGETQYF
>15|few|.|TRBV12-3/TRBV12-4|TRBJ2-2
TGTGCCAGCAGTTTATGGGGGGCCGGTCCTGGGGAGCTGTTTTTT
CASSLWGAGPGELFF
>15|.|.|TRBV7-8|TRBJ2-1
TGTGCCAGCAGCTCTCTACTGGGGCTAGACAATGAGCAGTTCTTC
CASSSLLGLDNEQFF
>15|few|.|TRBV12-3/TRBV12-4|TRBJ2-2
TGTGCCAGCAGTCCGGACGGCTCGAACACCGGGGAGCTGTTTTTT
CASSPDGSNTGELFF
>15|.|.|TRBV10-2|TRBJ2-1
TGCGCCAGCAGTGAGTACCTGGGGTCCTACAATGAGCAGTTCTTC
CASSEYLGSYNEQFF
>13|few|.|TRBV7-8|TRBJ1-2
TGTGCCAGCAGCTCTAGTTGGGGGGATGGCTACACCTTC
CASSSSWGDGYTF
>14|few|.|TRBV10-3|TRBJ2-7
TGTGCCATCAGTGAGTCGACAGGTCTGTACGAGCAGTACTTC
CAISESTGLYEQYF
>13|.|TRBD2|TRBV20-1|TRBJ2-1
TGCAGTGCTAGAGTGGGGGGGGTCTTACAGGAGTTCTTC
CSARVGGVLQEFF
>14|few|.|TRBV5-4|TRBJ2-2
TGTGCCAGCAGCTACGGACTGTCGACCGGGGAGCTGTTTTTT
CASSYGLSTGELFF
>15|.|TRBD1|TRBV12-3/TRBV12-4|TRBJ1-1
TGTGCCAGCAGTTTTTGGGGACAGGGGGTCTCTGAAGCTTTCTTT
CASSFWGQGVSEAFF
>14|.|TRBD2|TRBV6-1|TRBJ2-1
TGTGCCAGCAGAATAGCGGGGGGGAACAATGAGCAGTTCTTC
CASRIAGGNNEQFF
>13|.|.|TRBV6-1|TRBJ1-4
TGTGCCAGCACCCTACTGGGACCAGAAAAACTGTTTTTT
CASTLLGPEKLFF
>12|.|.|TRBV12-3/TRBV12-4|TRBJ2-7
TGTGCCAGCAAAAACGGAGGGAACGAGCAGTACTTC
CASKNGGNEQYF
>18|.|.|TRBV10-3|TRBJ2-2
TGTGCCATCAGTCTCTCAACCAACACGATCCGAGGCACCGGGGAGCTGTTTTTT
CAISLSTNTIRGTGELFF
>15|.|TRBD1|TRBV7-6|TRBJ2-1
TGTGCCAGCAGCTTACCCGACAGGGGATACAATGAGCAGTTCTTC
CASSLPDRGYNEQFF
>15|few|.|TRBV9|TRBJ2-2
TGTGCCAGCAGCGACACAGGACACAACACCGGGGAGCTGTTTTTT
CASSDTGHNTGELFF
>16|few|TRBD2|TRBV6-1|TRBJ2-7
TGTGCCAGCAGCCTTTGGGTAGCGGGGAGCTCCTACGAGCAGTACTTC
CASSLWVAGSSYEQYF
>17|.|TRBD2|TRBV11-2|TRBJ2-1
TGTGCCAGCAGCTTAGGTTGGCTAGCGGTAACAAGGGATGAGCAGTTCTTC
CASSLGWLAVTRDEQFF
>14|few|TRBD2|TRBV24-1|TRBJ2-1
TGTGCCACGTCCCCGGGGACTACATACAATGAGCAGTTCTTC
CATSPGTTYNEQFF
>15|.|TRBD2|TRBV4-2|TRBJ2-2
TGTGCCAGCAGCCCCATTGCGGGGGGGCGAGAGGAGCTGTTTTTT
CASSPIAGGREELFF
>13|few|.|TRBV6-5|TRBJ2-1
TGTGCCAGCAGTTACAACTCCTGGGATGAGCAGTTCTTC
CASSYNSWDEQFF
>17|few|TRBD2|TRBV6-1|TRBJ2-1
TGTGCCAGCAGTGAAGGTAGCGGGGGGGGGCTGGACAATGAGCAGTTCTTC
CASSEGSGGGLDNEQFF
>14|.|.|TRBV11-2|TRBJ2-5
TGTGCCAGCATACAGGTCCCGTACCAAGAGACCCAGTACTTC
CASIQVPYQETQYF
>15|few|.|TRBV2|TRBJ2-3
TGTGCCAGCAGTGTTGGAGGTTCCCGCACAGATACGCAGTATTTT
CASSVGGSRTDTQYF
>14|few|TRBD2|TRBV12-3/TRBV12-4|TRBJ2-2
TGTGCCAGCAGTGTCGGGGGGGCGTCCGGGGAGCTGTTTTTT
CASSVGGASGELFF
>18|once|.|TRBV5-1|TRBJ2-2
TGCGCCAGCAGCCCGGACCGGGGGCGCGCGAAACTCACCGGGGAGCTGTTTTTT
CASSPDRGRAKLTGELFF
>13|.|.|TRBV29-1|TRBJ1-2
TGCAGCGTTTCAGGGGAAGGGGGCTATGGCTACACCTTC
CSVSGEGGYGYTF
>15|.|.|TRBV4-1|TRBJ2-7
TGCGCCAGCAGCCAAGGGGCGGGGCCGACCTACGAGCAGTACTTC
CASSQGAGPTYEQYF
>15|few|TRBD2|TRBV29-1|TRBJ2-2
TGCAGCGCCCCGCTCGGGGGGGCCGGTCCCGGGGAGCTGTTTTTT
CSAPLGGAGPGELFF
>15|.|.|TRBV18|TRBJ2-3
TGTGCCAGCTCACCACCGGGGGTCGGGTTGGATACGCAGTATTTT
CASSPPGVGLDTQYF
>14|few|TRBD1|TRBV20-1|TRBJ2-1
TGCAGTGCTCTGGACAGGGGGGACTACAATGAGCAGTTCTTC
CSALDRGDYNEQFF
>14|few|.|TRBV24-1|TRBJ2-2
TGTGCCACCAGTGAACGGCTTCGCACCGGGGAGCTGTTTTTT
CATSERLRTGELFF
>16|.|.|TRBV27|TRBJ2-1
TGTGCCAGCAGTAACCCCCGGCAGATGGTCTACAATGAGCAGTTCTTC
CASSNPRQMVYNEQFF
>10|.|.|TRBV2|TRBJ1-1
TGTGCCAGCGAGGGGAATGAAGCTTTCTTT
CASEGNEAFF
>14|few|.|TRBV4-1|TRBJ2-7
TGCGCCAGCAGCCGTGTCGGCTGGTCCTACGAGCAGTACTTC
CASSRVGWSYEQYF
>16|few|TRBD2|TRBV27|TRBJ2-7
TGTGCCAGCAGTTCCCTCCATGCGGGGGGCATATACGAGCAATACTTC
CASSSLHAGGIYEQYF
>15|.|TRBD2|TRBV4-2|TRBJ2-5
TGTGCCAGCAGCCATATACTAGCGGAACAAGAGACCCAGTACTTC
CASSHILAEQETQYF
>16|.|TRBD2|TRBV7-9|TRBJ2-7
TGTGCCAGCAGCCCGCCCGGGACTAATCCTTCCTACGAGCAGTACTTC
CASSPPGTNPSYEQYF
>13|.|.|TRBV5-8|TRBJ2-1
TGTGCCAGCAGACTGGGGTCAGGGATTGAGCAGTTCTTC
CASRLGSGIEQFF
>17|.|.|TRBV20-1|TRBJ2-3
TGCAGTGCTAGAGATAGTCTCAGGGGAGCTCGGTCAGATACGCAGTATTTT
CSARDSLRGARSDTQYF
>14|.|.|TRBV28|TRBJ2-5
TGTGCCAGCAGTTTTTCCAGGGAGCAAGAGACCCAGTACTTC
CASSFSREQETQYF
>15|few|TRBD1|TRBV7-3|TRBJ2-5
TGTGCCAGCAGCTCGGGACAGGTATACCATGAGACCCAGTACTTC
CASSSGQVYHETQYF
>13|once|.|TRBV12-3/TRBV12-4|TRBJ2-7
TGTGCCAGCAGTCAAACAGGGCCTCCTGAGCAGTACTTC
CASSQTGPPEQYF
>13|few|TRBD2|TRBV29-1|TRBJ2-1
TGCAGCGTCACCGGGACTAGCGGGGGGGCCCATTTCTTC
CSVTGTSGGAHFF
>14|.|.|TRBV12-3/TRBV12-4|TRBJ2-3
TGTGCCAGCAGTTTGAGTACTAGTGAGGATACGCAGTATTTT
CASSLSTSEDTQYF